The 19 T cell receptor beta chains listed next were all sequenced from one sample in a study of regulatory and conventional T cells in RAG deficiency. The assay was immunoSEQ multiplex PCR, and TCRdb's table has in-frame clones only and misses some. In the table there are more than 35,000 clones, approximately 90% of which are singletons. The sorted conventional CD4+ T cells were CD25-low and CD127-high, with genomic DNA sequenced. These data were likewise used in another study, on regulatory T cells. That study adds: The primer mix had 52 TRBV and 13 TRBJ primers.

The sample consisted of CD4+ effector T cells sorted from blood. Receptors originate from a human donor in good health.

This chain connects TRBV6-5 to TRBJ1-2; D might be TRBD1 (6 bases). CDR3 length: 14 amino acids. The germline V gene has CDR1 MNHEY and CDR2 SVGAGI. V lost 5 bases and J lost 0, with 10 bases in between. The CDR3 region is CASSLRTANYGYTF. In DNA, the CDR3 is TGTGCCAGCAGTCTTCGGACAGCTAACTATGGCTACACCTTC.

The V call is TRBV15, the J call TRBJ1-3; 8 bases are a match to TRBD1. Germline CDR1 reads LNHNV; CDR2 reads YYDKDF (reference sequence). V trimming: 3 bases; J trimming: 2 bases; junction bases outside the gene matches: 6. The CDR3 runs to 16 residues. The CDR3 loop is CATSRRGQATGNTIYF. CDR3 DNA: TGTGCCACCAGCAGGAGGGGACAGGCCACTGGAAACACCATATATTTT.

V and J are TRBV28 and TRBJ1-2; 11 bases line up with TRBD1. The CDR3 has 16 amino acids. Germline trimming cut 6 bases from V and 2 bases from J; bases unmatched to any gene: 8. Germline V gene data show CDR1 as MDHEN and CDR2 as SYDVKM. The CDR3 region has the DNA TGTGCCAGCAGACGGACAGGGGGCTCCTCCAACTATGGCTACACCTTC. It yields the protein CASRRTGGSSNYGYTF.

V gene TRBV7-9 combines with J gene TRBJ1-1; 11 bases are shared with TRBD1. Germline CDR1 SEHNR, CDR2 FQNEAQ (reference sequence). The CDR3 spans 14 residues. Trimming at V came to 7 bases and at J to 6 bases, leaving 7 bases not matched to a gene. The CDR3, as DNA: TGTGCCAGCAAAGGACAGGGGGCTCTGGCTGAAGCTTTCTTT. It yields the protein CASKGQGALAEAFF.

This chain joins TRBV6-4 and TRBJ2-3; D is unresolved. Trimming pared 4 bases from V and 0 bases from J, leaving 5 bases between. The CDR3 has 13 amino acids. CDR1 is MRHNA and CDR2 is SNTAGT in the germline V gene. CDR3 bases: TGTGCCAGCAGTGTCACTAGCACAGATACGCAGTATTTT. Protein: CASSVTSTDTQYF.

The chain has TRBV30 and TRBJ2-1; 9 nucleotides align to TRBD2. The CDR3 length is 15 residues. Germline values: CDR1 GTSNPN, CDR2 SVGIG (reference sequence). V lost 2 bases, J lost 5 bases, and 7 bases stayed unmatched. CDR3 sequence (DNA): TGTGCCTGGAGTACCGGGACTAGCACCCACAATGAGCAGTTCTTC. Residues: CAWSTGTSTHNEQFF.

A single count supports this clone. The chain couples TRBV11-3 to TRBJ1-4; 8 bases are a match to TRBD1. The trim removed 3 bases at V and 7 bases at J, leaving 1 base unmatched. Germline V gene data show CDR1 as SGHNT and CDR2 as YENEEA. The CDR3 has 13 residues. The CDR3 coding sequence is TGTGCCAGCAGCTTCACAGGGGGTGAAAAACTGTTTTTT. As protein: CASSFTGGEKLFF.

J is TRBJ1-3 and V is TRBV30, with D unresolved. In germline, CDR1 is GTSNPN, CDR2 SVGIG (reference sequence). The ends were cut back, 2 bases at V and 0 bases at J, with 20 bases in the middle. This CDR3 is 18 amino acids long. The chain's CDR3 is CAWSRVRTSLPSGNTIYF. Here the CDR3 DNA reads TGTGCCTGGAGTAGGGTCAGAACCTCGTTACCCTCTGGAAACACCATATATTTT.

There are a few counts of this clone. The V and J genes are TRBV2 and TRBJ1-2; 7 bases are shared with TRBD1. V lost 9 bases, J lost 7 bases, and 26 bases stayed unmatched. The CDR3 totals 18 residues. Germline values: CDR1 SNHLY, CDR2 FYNNEI. The CDR3 coding sequence is TGTGCCAGTTATAACCCCCCCAACATGCGTAGGGGGCATGGTGGCTACACCTTC. Amino acids: CASYNPPNMRRGHGGYTF.

This chain links TRBV5-1 with TRBJ2-2; D gene uncertain. This CDR3 is built from 13 residues. Germline lookup yields CDR1 SGHRS and CDR2 YFSETQ. Trimming removed 8 bases from V and 7 bases from J, with 15 bases in between. CDR3 sequence reads: CASQPILGGELFF. The DNA of the CDR3 is TGCGCCAGTCAGCCCATCTTAGGCGGGGAGCTGTTTTTT.

The rearrangement links TRBV28 to TRBJ1-2; TRBD1 agrees at 7 bases. Germline V gene data show CDR1 as MDHEN and CDR2 as SYDVKM. V was pared by 8 bases and J by 8 bases, with 14 bases of the junction left unmatched. The CDR3 is made up of 14 amino acids. The CDR3 is CASGSGTAQRGYTF. For the CDR3, the DNA is TGTGCCAGCGGCTCCGGGACAGCCCAGAGGGGCTACACCTTC.

The chain has TRBV7-9 and TRBJ1-1; D unresolved. Trimming removed 4 bases at V and 4 bases at J, with 4 bases between. Germline loops: CDR1 SEHNR, CDR2 FQNEAQ (reference sequence). CDR3 length: 11 amino acids. CDR3 DNA: TGTGCCAGCAGCTCATCCACTGAAGCTTTCTTT. Protein sequence: CASSSSTEAFF. The variable domain in full, with the rest retrieved from reference TRBV7-9 and TRBJ1-1, is DTGVSQNPRHKITKRGQNVTFRCDPISEHNRLYWYRQTLGQGPEFLTYFQNEAQLEKSRLLSDRFSAERPKGSFSTLEIQRTEQGDSAMYLCASSSSTEAFFGQGTRLTVV.

In its sample, this clone was seen once. The rearrangement joins TRBV2 to TRBJ2-5, with 7 bases fitting TRBD2. Germline V gene lookup returns CDR1 SNHLY and CDR2 FYNNEI. V lost 6 bases and J lost 4; bases outside the gene matches: 11. This CDR3 spans 15 amino acids. CDR3 in DNA: TGTGCCAGCAGGGGGGAGGGGCTAGTTGGAGAGACCCAGTACTTC. Its protein is CASRGEGLVGETQYF.

This clone showed up just a few times. This chain links TRBV7-9 with TRBJ2-2; D is possibly TRBD1 (5 bases). The CDR3 has 15 residues. Germline CDR1 SEHNR, CDR2 FQNEAQ (reference sequence). V gave up 1 base and J gave up 1 base, with 7 bases separating them. CDR3 residues: CASSLGQGNTGELFF. CDR3 DNA sequence: TGTGCCAGCAGCTTAGGTCAGGGGAACACCGGGGAGCTGTTTTTT.

The chain joins TRBV18 to TRBJ2-1; 8 positions match TRBD2. V shed 3 bases and J 0 bases; nucleotides not matched to a gene: 10. The CDR3 length is 18 residues. The germline gives CDR1 KGHSH, CDR2 LQKENI. The CDR3, as DNA: TGTGCCAGCTCACCCTTAGGGGCGGGGGGCTCCTCCTACAATGAGCAGTTCTTC. Protein product: CASSPLGAGGSSYNEQFF.

The V and J genes are TRBV30 and TRBJ1-2, with D maybe TRBD1 (5 bases). Germline lookup yields CDR1 GTSNPN and CDR2 SVGIG (reference sequence). V lost 2 bases and J 7 bases, leaving 17 bases between the germline ends. The CDR3 contains 14 residues. The CDR3 sequence: CAWSTNQGQAGYTF. CDR3 bases: TGTGCCTGGAGTACAAACCAGGGCCAAGCTGGCTACACCTTC.

The CDR3 DNA sequence: TGTGCCAGCAGTTTATTAGACTATGGCTACACCTTC. Encoded protein: CASSLLDYGYTF. The chain recombines TRBV28 with TRBJ1-2; no clear D. The CDR3 length is 12 residues. Between the trimmed V and J ends, which lost 1 base and 3 bases, there was a span of 3 bases. CDR1 is MDHEN and CDR2 is SYDVKM in the germline V gene.

This chain joins TRBV30 and TRBJ2-7; 7 bases are shared with TRBD1. The CDR3 contains 14 residues. V was clipped by 3 bases and J by 4 bases; unmatched bases: 9. The germline CDR1 and CDR2 sequences are GTSNPN and SVGIG (reference sequence). The CDR3 coding sequence is TGTGCCTGGAGAGCGACAGGGTGGAAATACGAGCAGTACTTC. Its translation is CAWRATGWKYEQYF.

The rearrangement joins TRBV6-1 to TRBJ1-1, with no clear D. This CDR3 region has 15 residues. Germline V gene sequence: CDR1 MNHNS, CDR2 SASEGT. V was trimmed by 4 bases and J by 5 bases, leaving 17 bases between them. The CDR3 is CASSAMTSLGTEAFF. For the CDR3, the DNA is TGTGCCAGCAGTGCAATGACAAGTCTGGGGACTGAAGCTTTCTTT.